Sequencing of this T cell receptor (beta chain) was carried out in a study of T cells in Graves' hyperthyroidism and ophthalmopathy. Overall study: The initial diagnosis was the point when peripheral blood was collected, ahead of any treatment.

This clonotype was recorded a few times. RNA transcripts gave rise to amplified TCR beta CDR3 regions. Using the HTBI primer set, a first-round RT-PCR was run on the TCR CDR3. One entry per CDR3 protein results from TCRdb running MiXCR on the multiplex PCR reads. The data contain 620,000 or so distinct CDR3 sequences, around 13% of them seen just once; the ten biggest clones take up under 15%. The CDR3 is 16 residues long. V lost 1 base to trimming and J lost 4 bases, with 12 bases between them. Per germline, CDR1 SGHRS and CDR2 YFSETQ. The sequenced sample consisted of blood. The clonotype comes from a woman in her forties or fifties with Graves' ophthalmopathy. The genes are TRBV5-1 and TRBJ2-6, with D tentatively TRBD2 (6 bases). The DNA for the CDR3 is TGCGCCAGCAGCTTGATTGGGGGGAGAGGGGCCAACGTCCTGACTTTC. As protein: CASSLIGGRGANVLTF.